This T cell receptor beta chain comes out of a study of T cells after yellow fever vaccination. On the study more broadly: For low cell numbers, libraries were made with SMART-Seq v4 Ultra Low Input.

V was cut by 3 bases and J by 0 bases, with 9 bases left in between. The CDR3 sequence is 14 residues long. Germline loops: CDR1 LGHNA, CDR2 YSLEER. This clonotype was detected only a few times. Its specificity is unknown. Whole-study results and caveats: Abundant contaminating clonotypes from the bulk population could appear in FACS-sorted repertoires.

Synthesis of TCR cDNA relied on 5'RACE template switching, which attached a universal primer site and UMIs. TCRdb reanalysed the 5' RACE reads using MiXCR and keeps one entry per CDR3 protein. Among 500,000 to 700,000 distinct CDR3 sequences listed, 19% were seen once. This chain connects TRBV4-3 to TRBJ2-7; possibly TRBD1 for D (5 bases). The receptor's source is a man aged 25-40 years who received the YFV17D yellow fever vaccine. Sequencing was performed on PBMCs, taken 15 days after the yellow fever booster vaccination. The DNA of the CDR3 is TGCGCCAGCAGCCACTACAGGAGCTCCTACGAGCAGTACTTC. As protein: CASSHYRSSYEQYF.